Within the sample, the clone carrying this TCR beta chain is medium-sized. This sample stems from a study of CD8+CD57+ T cells in acquired aplastic anemia. Study as a whole: Recorded DNA amounts for sorted CD4+ and CD8+ cells had an average of 3.2 ug.

This CDR3 comprises 16 residues. CDR1 KGHDR and CDR2 SFDVKD come from the germline V gene. Trimming cost V 4 bases and J 4 bases; bases outside gene matches: 11. Genomic DNA, the template, was used for profiling of the TCR beta VDJ and CDR3. TCRdb re-called the reads through MiXCR, storing one row per CDR3 protein. The sample records approximately 65,000 distinct CDR3 sequences, over 45% being singletons. V and J are TRBV24-1 and TRBJ1-1; 7 bases are a match to TRBD1. The TCR was taken from a human donor in good health, serving as a control. Source material: sorted CD4+, CD8+, or CD8+CD57+ T cells (not recorded which) from PBMCs. The CDR3 coding sequence is TGTGCCACCAGTGACCGAAGACAGGGTTTGGGCACTGAAGCTTTCTTT. It is translated as CATSDRRQGLGTEAFF.